This T cell receptor (beta chain) came from a study of Graves' ophthalmopathy and Graves' hyperthyroidism. This clonotype was seen at least ten times. Researchers took RNA transcripts and amplified TCR beta CDR3 regions from them. RT-PCR was first run with HTBI primers, then multiplex PCR in a second round. Using its own MiXCR run on the multiplex PCR reads, TCRdb lists one record per CDR3 protein. Of 300,000 or so distinct CDR3 sequences listed, around a sixth are singletons. Uncontrolled infections, pregnancy, lactation or other autoimmune diseases led to patient exclusion. The PBMCs originated from roughly 9.6 ml of fresh peripheral blood. Germline loops: CDR1 SGDLS, CDR2 YYNGEE. Trimming took off 0 bases at V and 7 bases at J, with 17 bases between the two ends. The length of the CDR3 is 16 residues.

Sequencing used peripheral blood. J is TRBJ1-5 and V is TRBV9, with D possibly being TRBD1 (5 bases). The clonotype was recovered from an adult man with Graves' ophthalmopathy. In DNA, the CDR3 is TGTGCCAGCAGCGTAGGGGGAGGGGACCCGTCCCAGCCCCAGCATTTT. It yields the protein CASSVGGGDPSQPQHF. The full variable domain, rest sourced from reference TRBV9 and TRBJ1-5, is DSGVTQTPKHLITATGQRVTLRCSPRSGDLSVYWYQQSLDQGLQFLIQYYNGEERAKGNILERFSAQQFPDLHSELNLSSLELGDSALYFCASSVGGGDPSQPQHFGDGTRLSIL.